The rows below give T cell receptor beta chains drawn from one sample of a study of T cells in localized non-small cell lung cancer. Sequenced by immunoSEQ multiplex PCR; TCRdb stores in-frame clones only, minus some. Here the sample spans just over 70,000 clones, roughly 90% being singletons. Sequences were derived from peripheral blood, sampled before any cancer treatment. Every receptor here comes from a male donor aged 60 or older with stage III squamous cell lung carcinoma. Each CDR3 is given with its conserved first and last residue. D genes are given only for firm matches. Expanded clones are given a class, and other clones once, few, many or no size at all.

abundance,d_gene,v_gene,j_gene,CDR3aa,CDR3nt
once,NA,TRBV19,TRBJ1-6,CASRSPAGGENSPLHF,TGTGCCAGTCGATCCCCTGCGGGTGGAGAAAATTCACCCCTCCACTTT
NA,NA,TRBV27,TRBJ2-1,CASSPEADSYNEQFF,TGTGCCAGCAGTCCCGAGGCGGACAGTTACAATGAGCAGTTCTTC
NA,NA,TRBV19,TRBJ2-1,CASSIGTPSYNEQFF,TGTGCCAGTAGTATAGGGACACCCTCCTACAATGAGCAGTTCTTC
NA,NA,TRBV6-5,TRBJ2-5,CASSYSRGGEETQYF,TGTGCCAGCAGTTACTCTAGGGGAGGTGAGGAGACCCAGTACTTC
once,TRBD2,TRBV5-4,TRBJ2-3,CASSLRGSGGGPGTDTQYF,TGTGCCAGCAGCTTGCGGGGTAGCGGGGGGGGACCTGGCACAGATACGCAGTATTTT
NA,NA,TRBV19,TRBJ2-1,CASSALRAAAYNEQFF,TGTGCCAGTAGTGCCCTCCGGGCGGCTGCCTACAATGAGCAGTTCTTC
NA,NA,TRBV18,TRBJ1-1,CASKRTVNTEAFF,TGTGCCAGCAAAAGGACGGTGAACACTGAAGCTTTCTTT
NA,NA,TRBV19,TRBJ1-3,CASSMEGIVSGNTIYF,TGTGCCAGTAGTATGGAAGGGATCGTCTCTGGAAACACCATATATTTT
NA,TRBD1,TRBV6-1,TRBJ1-2,CASSPLDRAYGYTF,TGTGCCAGCAGTCCCTTAGACAGGGCCTATGGCTACACCTTC
NA,NA,TRBV18,TRBJ1-6,CASSTLEPPRNSPLHF,TGTGCCAGCTCAACCCTAGAACCGCCACGGAATTCACCCCTCCACTTT
NA,TRBD2,TRBV19,TRBJ2-3,CASSIGRADTQYF,TGTGCCAGTAGTATCGGGAGGGCAGATACGCAGTATTTT
once,TRBD1,TRBV30,TRBJ1-3,CAWEGQAGNTIYF,TGTGCCTGGGAGGGACAGGCTGGAAACACCATATATTTT
few,NA,TRBV7-2,TRBJ1-1,CASSSPGQNTEAFF,TGTGCCAGCAGCTCACCGGGACAGAACACTGAAGCTTTCTTT
NA,NA,TRBV28,TRBJ1-2,CASRSRQSNYGYTF,TGTGCCAGCAGATCCCGACAGTCTAACTATGGCTACACCTTC
NA,NA,TRBV6-5,TRBJ2-4,CASSYSGVLAKNIQYF,TGTGCCAGCAGTTACTCGGGAGTGCTAGCCAAAAACATTCAGTACTTC
NA,TRBD1,TRBV29-1,TRBJ2-1,CSVEDGDRGRFF,TGCAGCGTTGAAGATGGGGACAGGGGGCGGTTCTTC
NA,NA,TRBV19,TRBJ2-6,CASSTQVGETGANVLTF,TGTGCCAGTAGTACCCAAGTAGGGGAAACTGGGGCCAACGTCCTGACTTTC
once,TRBD1,TRBV19,TRBJ2-7,CASSKQGASSYEQYF,TGTGCCAGTAGTAAACAGGGGGCGAGCTCCTACGAGCAGTACTTC
few,NA,TRBV28,TRBJ2-5,CAIDSGRVSVETQYF,TGTGCCATCGATTCGGGTAGGGTATCGGTGGAGACCCAGTACTTC
NA,NA,TRBV19,TRBJ2-3,CASSITGLTDTQYF,TGTGCCAGTAGTATAACAGGGCTCACGGATACGCAGTATTTT
NA,TRBD1,TRBV5-6,TRBJ2-3,CASSTGTGEADTQYF,TGTGCCAGCAGTACCGGGACAGGGGAAGCAGATACGCAGTATTTT
NA,NA,TRBV5-1,TRBJ1-5,CASSPLGGSNQPQHF,TGCGCCAGCAGCCCCTTGGGAGGTAGCAATCAGCCCCAGCATTTT
NA,TRBD1,TRBV7-2,TRBJ2-7,CASSLDRGKQYF,TGTGCCAGCAGCCTGGACAGGGGTAAGCAGTACTTC
NA,NA,TRBV21-1,TRBJ2-2,CASITDTGELFF,TGTGCCAGCATCACCGACACCGGGGAGCTGTTTTTT
NA,NA,TRBV7-2,TRBJ1-6,CASSLLDSPLHF,TGTGCCAGCAGCCTGTTGGATTCACCCCTCCACTTT